Each of the 18 T cell receptor beta chains below was sequenced from the same sample in a study of T cells in Graves' hyperthyroidism and ophthalmopathy. Amplified TCR beta CDR3 regions derived from RNA transcripts. Using the HTBI primer set, a first-round RT-PCR was run on the TCR CDR3. TCRdb recomputed calls from the multiplex PCR reads with MiXCR, one row per CDR3 protein. The profile shows around 600,000 distinct CDR3 sequences, approximately 14% of them singletons. Sequencing was carried out using blood. The receptors derive from a woman aged 45 to 65 with Graves' ophthalmopathy.

This clonotype has more than one count but fewer than ten. V usage is TRBV28 and J usage is TRBJ1-4; tentative D call: TRBD1 (6 bases). Trimming cost V 3 bases and J 0 bases, with 14 bases left between them. The CDR3 runs to 17 residues. The germline V gene has CDR1 MDHEN and CDR2 SYDVKM. The CDR3 sequence: CASSFIQGPATNEKLFF. The DNA for the CDR3 is TGTGCCAGCAGTTTTATTCAGGGGCCAGCAACTAATGAAAAACTGTTTTTT.

This clonotype was counted ten times or more. The chain employs TRBV20-1 and TRBJ2-3; 7 bases map to TRBD1. In germline, CDR1 is DFQATT, CDR2 SNEGSKA (reference sequence). V gave up 1 base and J gave up 4 bases; unmatched junction bases: 2. This CDR3 spans 13 amino acids. CDR3 loop: CSARGQGADTQYF. Here the CDR3 DNA reads TGCAGTGCTAGAGGGCAGGGGGCAGATACGCAGTATTTT.

The CDR3 nucleotides are TGCAGCGTTGAATTCATTCAGGAAACCGGGGAGCTGTTTTTT. Translating gives CSVEFIQETGELFF. The rearrangement joins TRBV29-1 to TRBJ2-2, with no clear D. V lost 2 bases and J lost 5, with 12 bases in between. This CDR3 region has 14 residues. Germline CDR1 reads SQVTM; CDR2 reads ANQGSEA.

The chain uses TRBV20-1 and TRBJ1-3, with D uncertain. V gave up 1 base and J gave up 1 base, with 8 bases separating them. Per the germline V gene, CDR1 is DFQATT and CDR2 is SNEGSKA (reference sequence). The CDR3 contains 14 residues. CDR3 loop: CSARAGPSGNTIYF. The CDR3 nucleotides read TGCAGTGCTAGAGCTGGACCTTCTGGAAACACCATATATTTT.

This clonotype was seen more than once but under ten times. J is TRBJ2-7 and V is TRBV20-1; D is unclear. Trimming took off 7 bases at V and 2 bases at J, with 9 bases between the two ends. CDR3 size: 11 residues. Looked up from germline, CDR1 is DFQATT and CDR2 is SNEGSKA (reference sequence). CDR3 nucleotide sequence: TGCAGTGGAGGTACGGCCTACGAGCAGTACTTC. It encodes CSGGTAYEQYF.

This clonotype was picked up many times. The rearrangement uses TRBV7-8 and TRBJ2-1, with D tentatively TRBD2 (6 bases). CDR3 length equals 16 residues. Germline lookup yields CDR1 SGHVS and CDR2 FQNEAQ. V was cut by 5 bases and J by 5 bases, with 19 bases left in between. The CDR3 reads CASSPIVVAENNEQFF. In nucleotides, the CDR3 is TGTGCCAGCAGCCCCATCGTGGTAGCGGAGAACAATGAGCAGTTCTTC.

This clonotype was counted at least ten times. The rearrangement uses TRBV7-8 and TRBJ1-4; D is possibly TRBD1 (6 bases). Trimming took 5 bases from V and 7 from J, leaving 11 bases between them. Germline lookup yields CDR1 SGHVS and CDR2 FQNEAQ. This CDR3 has 13 residues. CDR3 coding DNA: TGTGCCAGCAGCAGAGGGACACTTGAAAAACTGTTTTTT. This encodes CASSRGTLEKLFF.

Comment on this clonotype: Its ends do not fully match the called genes, so a read error is possible. This chain joins TRBV14 and TRBJ2-7; 7 bases map to TRBD2. This CDR3 region has 14 residues. The germline V gene encodes CDR1 SGHDN and CDR2 FVKESK. The CDR3 loop is CTSSQRTRPYEQYF. In DNA, the CDR3 is TGTACCAGCAGCCAAAGGACTAGACCCTACGAGCAGTACTTC. The full variable domain, rest sourced from reference TRBV14 and TRBJ2-7, is EAGVTQFPSHSVIEKGQTVTLRCDPISGHDNLYWYRRVMGKEIKFLLHFVKESKQDESGMPNNRFLAERTGGTYSTLKVQPAELEDSGVYFCTSSQRTRPYEQYFGPGTRLTVT.

This clonotype showed up many times. This chain links TRBV5-1 with TRBJ1-4, with unresolved D. Germline assignment: CDR1 SGHRS and CDR2 YFSETQ. Trimming pared 4 bases from V and 0 bases from J, leaving 10 bases between. The CDR3 extends over 15 amino acids. The CDR3 region has the DNA TGCGCCAGCAGCCGTGACGGATCAACTAATGAAAAACTGTTTTTT. It is translated as CASSRDGSTNEKLFF.

The rearrangement joins TRBV5-1 to TRBJ2-3; the D gene is possibly TRBD2 (5 bases). Trimming took 4 bases from V and 1 from J, leaving 10 bases between them. The CDR3 extends over 14 amino acids. CDR1 is SGHRS, CDR2 YFSETQ, per germline. This chain's CDR3 is CASSPGSGTDTQYF. DNA of the CDR3: TGCGCCAGCAGCCCGGGGAGTGGCACAGATACGCAGTATTTT.

Details on this clonotype: A much larger clone differs from this one at a single base, so this may be a read error. This sequence joins TRBV7-2 and TRBJ1-3; D is uncertain. Germline CDR1 SGHTA, CDR2 FQGNSA. The length of the CDR3 is 12 residues. The CDR3 region has the DNA TGTGCCAGCAGAGACCCCGGGAACACCATGTATTTT. It translates to CASRDPGNTMYF.

This clonotype has a count of ten or more. The chain links TRBV6-2 or TRBV6-3 to TRBJ1-5, with D unresolved. With 6 bases removed from V and 6 bases from J, the gap between germline ends came to 21 bases. CDR3 size: 16 residues. The V gene's germline CDR1 is MNHEY and CDR2 SVGEGT. CDR3 coding DNA: TGTGCCAGCAGCAAACGGACGGAGGAAAGGCGTCAGCCCCAGCATTTT. Its protein product is CASSKRTEERRQPQHF.

V gene TRBV27 combines with J gene TRBJ1-1, with a weak D call TRBD1 (6 bases). The germline gives CDR1 MNHEY, CDR2 SMNVEV (reference sequence). CDR3 length: 14 amino acids. Trimming pared 6 bases from V and 4 bases from J, leaving 15 bases between. The CDR3 protein is CASRIQGWSTEAFF. The DNA of the CDR3 is TGTGCCAGCAGGATACAGGGATGGAGCACTGAAGCTTTCTTT.

This clonotype was counted only a few times. The chain couples TRBV20-1 to TRBJ2-2, with 10 positions matching TRBD2. The V and J ends lost 6 bases and 6 bases, in that order; junction bases with no gene match: 10. The CDR3 spans 15 residues. The germline gives CDR1 DFQATT, CDR2 SNEGSKA (reference sequence). The CDR3 reads CSAKTGTSVPGELFF. Here the CDR3 DNA reads TGCAGTGCGAAAACCGGGACTAGCGTCCCCGGGGAGCTGTTTTTT.

This clonotype was counted ten times or more. This rearrangement joins TRBV6-1 to TRBJ1-1; a possible D gene is TRBD1 (6 bases). V shed 6 bases and J shed 7 bases, with 9 bases lying between them. The germline V gene has CDR1 MNHNS and CDR2 SASEGT. The CDR3 extends over 11 amino acids. CDR3 loop: CASRPTGEAFF. For the CDR3, the DNA is TGTGCCAGCAGACCGACAGGTGAAGCTTTCTTT.

This clonotype was recorded many times. The chain uses TRBV5-1 and TRBJ2-1, with D unresolved. V lost 0 bases and J 5 bases, leaving 6 bases between the germline ends. The CDR3 has 13 amino acids. In germline, CDR1 is SGHRS, CDR2 YFSETQ. CDR3 loop: CASSLVPDNEQFF. CDR3 DNA sequence: TGCGCCAGCAGCTTGGTTCCGGACAATGAGCAGTTCTTC.

V and J are TRBV6-1 and TRBJ2-3, with 10 nucleotides matching TRBD1. This CDR3 is 17 amino acids long. CDR1 and CDR2 from the germline V gene are MNHNS and SASEGT. The J segment lost 6 bases and the V segment lost 6 bases, leaving 15 bases of the junction unmatched. Here the CDR3 reads CASRASRQGAGRDTQYF. CDR3 coding DNA: TGTGCCAGCAGGGCCTCGCGACAGGGGGCGGGTAGGGATACGCAGTATTTT.

The chain carries TRBV12-3 or TRBV12-4 and TRBJ2-1, with 8 bases fitting TRBD1. Unmatched junction bases numbered 11, after V lost 6 bases and J lost 7 bases. This CDR3 spans 15 amino acids. Written as DNA, the CDR3 is TGTGCCAGCAGGGGGACAGGCCAGGGGCTTAATGAGCAGTTCTTC. Its protein product is CASRGTGQGLNEQFF.